This entry features one T cell receptor (beta chain) sequence. Its antigen is as yet unknown. The read ends 3 residues early relative to the CDR3; the germline J gene fills the gap. This table comes from immunoSEQ multiplex PCR, and its TCRdb copy is limited to in-frame clones, with some not included. The sample contains tens of thousands of clones, none of them singletons. Patients had low serum IgG, IgA and/or IgM and specific antibody deficiency. Caucasian heritage predominated among both patients and controls. CVID subjects were neither ill nor on immunomodulatory or immunosuppressive medication at sampling. The data originate from a study of T cell clonality in common variable immunodeficiency. The CDR3 loop spans 14 amino acids. The germline V gene encodes CDR1 SGHTA and CDR2 FQGNSA. The V gene lost 2 bases and the J gene lost 5 bases, with 9 bases spanning the gap. Study observations and caveats: Fewer deletions and N-nucleotide insertions were reportedly seen in common variable immunodeficiency TCR beta sequences. T cell subpopulation sequencing would be needed to explain CVID clonality.

This clonotype was sampled from a human donor with common variable immunodeficiency. Sample: peripheral blood mononuclear cells. The chain recombines TRBV7-2 with TRBJ2-2; no reliable D call. The CDR3 is CASSLTISTGELFF. Partial CDR3 DNA: TGTGCCAGCAGCTTAACAATCTCGACCGGGGAG.